This is a list of T cell receptor beta chains from one sample in a study of identical twins. One entry per CDR3 protein results from TCRdb running MiXCR on the 5' RACE reads. The repertoire includes about 890,000 distinct CDR3 sequences, 12% of them detected once, and around 1.6% sits in the top ten. These sequences were also reported in another study, on yellow fever vaccine responses in identical twins.

Sequenced input: PBMCs. The receptors come from a woman aged 18-35 years in good health. Each CDR3 is given with its conserved first and last residue. A D gene is named only where the DNA matches it firmly. Some rows mark clone size as missing; the rest say once, few, many or name a class of expanded clone.

clone_size	v_call	j_call	cdr3_length	d_call	cdr3_nt	cdr3_aa
.	TRBV20-1	TRBJ2-5	16	.	TGCAGTGCTAGAGATGCGAGGGGGATGGGGCTTGAGACCCAGTACTTC	CSARDARGMGLETQYF
few	TRBV4-1	TRBJ2-1	16	TRBD2	TGCGCCAGCAGCACAATCGGACTAGCGGGGGTCAATGAGCAGTTCTTC	CASSTIGLAGVNEQFF
few	TRBV20-1	TRBJ2-1	16	.	TGCAGTGCTAGAATTGAGGGGCCTAAATCCTACAATGAGCAGTTCTTC	CSARIEGPKSYNEQFF
.	TRBV5-1	TRBJ2-1	16	.	TGCGCCAGCAGCTTCTCAAGAAGGGGCTTAGACAATGAGCAGTTCTTC	CASSFSRRGLDNEQFF
few	TRBV24-1	TRBJ1-1	13	.	TGTGCCACCCGTGGTACCGAGAGGACTGAAGCTTTCTTT	CATRGTERTEAFF
many	TRBV12-3/TRBV12-4	TRBJ2-5	13	TRBD2	TGTGCCAGCAGTCGGGAGGAGGGAGAGACCCAGTACTTC	CASSREEGETQYF
.	TRBV15	TRBJ2-5	13	TRBD2	TGTGCCACCAGCAAGACTAGCAGGGAGACCCAGTACTTC	CATSKTSRETQYF
few	TRBV18	TRBJ1-1	14	.	TGTGCCAGCTCACCAAAGGGGGTGGGCACTGAAGCTTTCTTT	CASSPKGVGTEAFF
.	TRBV6-1	TRBJ2-7	13	.	TGTGCCAGCTTCGATGGGAGCTACTACGAGCAGTACTTC	CASFDGSYYEQYF
few	TRBV3-1	TRBJ2-2	17	.	TGTGCCAGCAGCCAAGGGGCCTACTCCCAAACAGACGGGGAGCTGTTTTTT	CASSQGAYSQTDGELFF
.	TRBV2	TRBJ2-6	15	.	TGTGCCAGCAGGCAGGGGAGAACTGGGGCCAACGTCCTGACTTTC	CASRQGRTGANVLTF
few	TRBV7-9	TRBJ2-1	16	.	TGTGCCAGCAGCCTCTCTTTGGGGTTATCCTACAATGAGCAGTTCTTC	CASSLSLGLSYNEQFF
many	TRBV4-1	TRBJ2-3	16	TRBD1	TGCGCCAGCAGCCAACTCCACTACAGGGGACGAAATACGCAGTATTTT	CASSQLHYRGRNTQYF